This TCR beta chain comes out of a study of metastatic and nonmetastatic thyroid tumors. Study background: For malignant and benign thyroid patients, tumor or nodule tissue and blood were the sources whose repertoires were compared.

Trimming stripped 6 bases from V and 0 bases from J, with 14 bases between. The germline CDR1 and CDR2 sequences are MNHEY and SMNVEV (reference sequence). The CDR3 sequence is 15 residues long. Thyroid surgery was preceded by no treatment in any patient. This clone was recorded a few times. Its antigen remains unidentified. Methods used by the authors: What underpinned the distant-metastasis classifier for papillary thyroid cancer was the set of CDR3 differences across clinicopathological groups. TCRdb used MiXCR to call clones anew from the PCR reads. The V and J calls were not made by the authors but by TCRdb's processing. Altogether 20,000 to 25,000 clones are present, approximately 25% being singletons, with the ten largest covering roughly 6%. Overall study findings and caveats: The reported finding was significantly higher TCR beta diversity in malignant thyroid tumors relative to benign nodules, in blood and tumor.

The chain joins TRBV27 to TRBJ1-1; TRBD1 is a possible D gene (5 bases). The origin of this receptor is a female donor with papillary thyroid cancer or a benign thyroid nodule (not recorded which). Some clones in this sample may be carry-over from other donors' samples. Sequenced sample: tumor tissue. CDR3 loop: CASRPPGGLNTEAFF. CDR3 nucleotides: TGTGCCAGCAGGCCTCCGGGGGGGTTGAACACTGAAGCTTTCTTT.